This TCR beta chain was identified in a study of T cell responses to AZD1222 COVID-19 vaccine. This clone showed up just once. Only in-frame clones appear in the TCRdb table, and some are missing; sequencing was by immunoSEQ multiplex PCR. The sample contains over 150,000 clones, around 90% of which appear only once. CDR1 and CDR2 from the germline V gene are MGHDK and SYGVNS. The CDR3 totals 16 residues. Trimming cost V 7 bases and J 0 bases, with 16 bases left between them. The J gene is TRBJ1-3, the V gene TRBV25-1; D uncertain. The receptor's source is an adult in good health. The sample was peripheral blood, taken on day 0 of AZD1222 vaccination. The CDR3 sequence is CASNSDGEFSGNTIYF. The CDR3 coding sequence is TGTGCCAGCAATTCCGACGGCGAGTTCTCTGGAAACACCATATATTTT.